Here is one T cell receptor (beta chain) with its context. The sample comes from a study of PD-1 blockade in mismatch repair-deficient tumors. The CDR3 has 15 amino acids. CDR1 SEHNR and CDR2 FQNEAQ come from the germline V gene (reference sequence). The ends were cut back, 1 base at V and 1 base at J, with 10 bases in the middle. Profiling relied on immunoSEQ multiplex PCR, and the TCRdb table lists in-frame clones only, not all of them. The sample has some 84,000 clones; over 75% are singletons. The sequence came from an adult with mismatch repair-deficient cancer. The chain employs TRBV7-9 and TRBJ1-1; no definite D call. Sequencing used peripheral blood, obtained 12 weeks after starting pembrolizumab. The CDR3 DNA is TGTGCCAGCAGCTTAGGGAGAACAGAGAACACTGAAGCTTTCTTT. It codes for CASSLGRTENTEAFF.